A single sample gave rise to the 26 T cell receptor beta chains below, sequenced in a study of blood T cells in healthy people across ages. Alongside a J-beta primer mix, a sample-barcoded 5' primer served in a second PCR lasting about 6 to 11 cycles. TCRdb re-analysed the 5' RACE reads in MiXCR, keeping a single row per CDR3 protein. The data show more than 700,000 distinct CDR3 sequences, roughly 53% seen once. The sequencing input was blood. The receptors stem from a man older than 75 in good health.

The chain links TRBV29-1 to TRBJ2-2; 7 bases align to TRBD2. Germline assignment: CDR1 SQVTM and CDR2 ANQGSEA. This CDR3 has 14 residues. Losses at the gene ends were 4 bases for V and 1 base for J; bases not matched to a gene: 3. DNA for the CDR3: TGCAGCGTTGTTGGCGGGGGGAACACCGGGGAGCTGTTTTTT. Its protein product is CSVVGGGNTGELFF.

With regard to this clonotype: The junction departs from germline at one end; a sequencing error may be responsible. The chain joins TRBV7-2 to TRBJ1-1, with 7 bases lining up with TRBD1. Germline V gene data show CDR1 as SGHTA and CDR2 as FQGNSA. This CDR3 contains 14 residues. CDR3 sequence: CASSFSGTVTEPFF. The CDR3 DNA follows: TGTGCCAGCAGCTTTTCTGGGACAGTCACTGAACCTTTCTTT.

This clonotype was observed once. The chain uses TRBV5-1 and TRBJ2-7; 7 bases fit TRBD2. Per germline, CDR1 SGHRS and CDR2 YFSETQ. CDR3 length: 17 residues. The ends lost 4 bases at V and 2 bases at J; junction bases unmatched: 15. CDR3 coding DNA: TGCGCCAGCAGCCACCTAGGCGGGGGATCATGGACCTACGAGCAGTACTTC. Translation: CASSHLGGGSWTYEQYF.

This clonotype appeared a few times. This chain joins TRBV28 and TRBJ2-4; 13 bases agree with TRBD2. The end of the DNA aligns better with TRBJ2-7, so the J call may be wrong. Per the germline V gene, CDR1 is MDHEN and CDR2 is SYDVKM. The CDR3 spans 16 residues. The CDR3 region has the DNA TGTGCCAGCAGCTCAAGGACTAGCGGGAGCCGGGTCGAGCAGTACTTC. This gives the protein CASSSRTSGSRVEQYF.

The chain has TRBV13 and TRBJ2-3; 13 bases match TRBD2. V trimming: 2 bases; J trimming: 0 bases; junction bases outside the gene matches: 2. Germline CDR1 reads PRHDT; CDR2 reads FYEKMQ (reference sequence). This CDR3 has 17 amino acids. The CDR3 sequence: CASSLSGLAGSTDTQYF. CDR3 nucleotide sequence: TGTGCCAGCAGCTTATCGGGACTAGCGGGAAGCACAGATACGCAGTATTTT. Combining the CDR3 with reference TRBV13 and TRBJ2-3 gives the whole variable domain AAGVIQSPRHLIKEKRETATLKCYPIPRHDTVYWYQQGPGQDPQFLISFYEKMQSDKGSIPDRFSAQQFSDYHSELNMSSLELGDSALYFCASSLSGLAGSTDTQYFGPGTRLTVL.

This clonotype was detected many times. The chain is built from TRBV18 and TRBJ2-7, with no clear D. CDR1 and CDR2 (germline): KGHSH, LQKENI. V lost 5 bases to trimming and J lost 3 bases, with 17 bases between them. The CDR3 is 15 amino acids. CDR3 sequence reads: CASSTSDQANYEQYF. The CDR3 DNA reads TGTGCCAGCTCAACCTCGGACCAAGCCAACTACGAGCAGTACTTC.

This clonotype has a count of ten or more. The genes are TRBV6-6 and TRBJ2-1, with D perhaps matching TRBD2 (6 bases). Germline V gene data show CDR1 as MNHNY and CDR2 as SVGAGI (reference sequence). This CDR3 has 15 amino acids. Trimming stripped 0 bases from V and 5 bases from J, with 11 bases between. This CDR3 is CASSYSAGTNNEQFF. The CDR3, as DNA: TGTGCCAGCAGTTACTCCGCGGGGACCAACAATGAGCAGTTCTTC.

This clonotype turned up a few times. CDR3 protein: CASSESSGGLGRYAYF. The CDR3, as DNA: TGTGCCAGCAGTGAGTCTAGCGGGGGTTTAGGCAGATACGCGTATTTT. This chain links TRBV6-1 with TRBJ2-3; 10 bases line up with TRBD2. The CDR3 consists of 16 residues. CDR1 and CDR2 from the germline V gene are MNHNS and SASEGT. Trimming at V came to 3 bases and at J to 14 bases, leaving 17 bases not matched to a gene.

In its sample, this clonotype was seen a few times. The chain employs TRBV12-3 or TRBV12-4 and TRBJ2-1, with 10 bases aligning to TRBD2. This CDR3 has 15 amino acids. After removal of 7 bases from V and 3 bases from J, the junction contained 6 bases not matched to a gene. This CDR3 is CASTPSGSGYNEQFF. CDR3 nucleotide sequence: TGTGCCAGCACCCCTAGCGGGAGTGGCTACAATGAGCAGTTCTTC.

This clonotype has just a few counts. This chain connects TRBV6-5 to TRBJ1-6; 7 nucleotides line up with TRBD1. This CDR3 has 13 residues. CDR1 and CDR2 from the germline V gene are MNHEY and SVGAGI. Unmatched junction bases numbered 2, after V lost 5 bases and J lost 7 bases. The CDR3 coding sequence is TGTGCCAGCAGTAACAGGGGAAATTCACCCCTCCACTTT. Its translation is CASSNRGNSPLHF.

This sequence joins TRBV18 and TRBJ1-5; the D gene is possibly TRBD1 (5 bases). The germline gives CDR1 KGHSH, CDR2 LQKENI. The germline V and J ends were trimmed by 2 bases and 5 bases, with 7 bases remaining between them. The CDR3 is made up of 13 amino acids. CDR3 coding DNA: TGTGCCAGCTCACCATTCAGGGATCAGCCCCAGCATTTT. Translated, it gives CASSPFRDQPQHF.

This sequence joins TRBV10-2 and TRBJ2-4; D remains unclear. TRBJ2-7 explains the end of the DNA better; the J call may be wrong. Per germline, CDR1 WSHSY and CDR2 SAAADI. This CDR3 has 13 amino acids. This chain's CDR3 is CASTHVGSYEQYF. For the CDR3, the DNA is TGCGCCAGCACTCACGTTGGCTCCTACGAGCAGTACTTC.

This clonotype was counted between two and nine times. The rearrangement joins TRBV7-9 to TRBJ2-3; D is possibly TRBD2 (5 bases). Trimming left V 3 bases short and J 6 bases short, with 13 bases between. Per the germline V gene, CDR1 is SEHNR and CDR2 is FQNEAQ (reference sequence). This CDR3 region has 14 residues. The CDR3 is CASSLSGEGDTQYF. The CDR3 nucleotides are TGTGCCAGCAGCTTGAGCGGCGAAGGGGATACGCAGTATTTT.

In its sample, this clonotype was seen a few times. The genes are TRBV20-1 and TRBJ1-6; D might be TRBD1 (6 bases). Per the germline V gene, CDR1 is DFQATT and CDR2 is SNEGSKA (reference sequence). V was cut by 0 bases and J by 1 base, with 13 bases left in between. This CDR3 is 17 amino acids long. The CDR3 region has the DNA TGCAGTGCTAGAGAAATATCGGGACAATCCTATAATTCACCCCTCCACTTT. Protein product: CSAREISGQSYNSPLHF.

The V and J genes are TRBV5-1 and TRBJ2-5; a weak D match, TRBD2 (5 bases). CDR1 and CDR2 from the germline V gene are SGHRS and YFSETQ. The CDR3 sequence is 14 residues long. The V end lost 3 bases, the J end lost 0 bases, and 9 bases lay between the germline ends. The CDR3 spells CASSSRVYQETQYF. In DNA form, the CDR3 reads TGCGCCAGCAGCTCGCGGGTGTACCAAGAGACCCAGTACTTC.

In its sample, this clonotype was seen once. The rearrangement links TRBV20-1 to TRBJ2-5, with 7 bases aligning to TRBD1. The J call is in doubt because the DNA end fits TRBJ2-7 better. The CDR3 extends over 12 amino acids. The germline gives CDR1 DFQATT, CDR2 SNEGSKA (reference sequence). CDR3 sequence reads: CSAGRDRDEQYF. The CDR3 DNA reads TGCAGTGCAGGAAGAGACAGGGACGAGCAGTACTTC.

This sequence joins TRBV7-2 and TRBJ1-2; unclear D gene. This CDR3 spans 13 amino acids. Germline CDR1 reads SGHTA; CDR2 reads FQGNSA. V lost 5 bases and J 8 bases, leaving 15 bases between the germline ends. CDR3 sequence (DNA): TGTGCCAGCAGCCCCCTTGGGGTGGAAGGCTACACCTTC. This codes for CASSPLGVEGYTF.

The chain is built from TRBV5-1 and TRBJ2-1; D may be TRBD1 (5 bases). Germline V gives CDR1 SGHRS, CDR2 YFSETQ. V lost 1 base, J lost 10 bases, and 15 bases lay in between. The CDR3 is 14 amino acids. The CDR3 DNA reads TGCGCCAGCAGCTTGCGGCAGGGATTCGGAGAGCAGTTCTTC. This encodes CASSLRQGFGEQFF.

This clonotype was found a few times. The chain recombines TRBV11-2 with TRBJ1-2; weak D call: TRBD1 (5 bases). This CDR3 spans 16 amino acids. Between the trimmed V and J ends, which lost 2 bases and 4 bases, there was a span of 17 bases. Germline CDR1 SGHAT, CDR2 FQNNGV. The CDR3 reads CASSLLGTVTRYGYTF. CDR3 coding DNA: TGTGCCAGCAGCTTATTGGGGACCGTTACACGCTATGGCTACACCTTC.

The CDR3 DNA is TGCAGTGCTAGAAGACGGGACAGGGTTTTTACTGAAAAACTGTTTTTT. This encodes CSARRRDRVFTEKLFF. The V and J genes are TRBV20-1 and TRBJ1-4; 9 bases map to TRBD1. This CDR3 region has 16 residues. With 2 bases clipped from V and 7 bases from J, the junction kept 11 bases outside the gene matches. Germline-derived CDR1 and CDR2 are DFQATT and SNEGSKA (reference sequence).

With respect to this clonotype: A read error may produce the germline difference seen at one junction end. The genes are TRBV4-3 and TRBJ2-7; a weak D match, TRBD1 (7 bases). Looked up from germline, CDR1 is LGHNA and CDR2 is YSLEER. The length of the CDR3 is 16 residues. CDR3 loop: CTSSQDLGGGSYEQYF. CDR3 sequence (DNA): TGCACCAGCAGCCAAGATCTTGGAGGGGGCAGTTACGAGCAGTACTTC.

This rearrangement joins TRBV12-3 or TRBV12-4 to TRBJ2-3; D is unresolved. The CDR3 loop spans 12 amino acids. V lost 1 base to trimming and J lost 14 bases, with 13 bases between them. CDR3 protein: CASSLGNRNAYF. The CDR3 nucleotides are TGTGCCAGCAGTTTAGGCAACCGGAACGCGTATTTT.

V gene TRBV28 combines with J gene TRBJ1-1; no firm D call. V was clipped by 6 bases and J by 8 bases, with 10 bases between them. This CDR3 is 11 amino acids long. Germline V lookup: CDR1 MDHEN, CDR2 SYDVKM. CDR3 nucleotides: TGTGCCAGCAGGGCCGATCCGGAAGCTTTCTTT. Its translation is CASRADPEAFF. The complete variable domain, with remaining parts taken from reference TRBV28 and TRBJ1-1, reads DVKVTQSSRYLVKRTGEKVFLECVQDMDHENMFWYRQDPGLGLRLIYFSYDVKMKEKGDIPEGYSVSREKKERFSLILESASTNQTSMYLCASRADPEAFFGQGTRLTVV.

This clonotype was counted a few times. The chain employs TRBV2 and TRBJ2-4; unclear D gene. Trimming took off 3 bases at V and 0 bases at J, with 12 bases between the two ends. Germline CDR1 reads SNHLY; CDR2 reads FYNNEI. CDR3 length equals 16 residues. In nucleotides, the CDR3 is TGTGCCAGCAGTGATCTCCCGGCTCTAGCCAAAAACATTCAGTACTTC. Residues: CASSDLPALAKNIQYF.

The CDR3 reads CASRPTTLSYNEQFF. The CDR3 nucleotides are TGTGCCAGCAGGCCCACTACCCTCTCCTACAATGAGCAGTTCTTC. V is TRBV2 and J is TRBJ2-1; D remains unclear. The ends were cut back, 6 bases at V and 0 bases at J, with 12 bases in the middle. Looked up from germline, CDR1 is SNHLY and CDR2 is FYNNEI. This CDR3 has 15 residues.

The V and J genes are TRBV6-5 and TRBJ2-1; 8 positions match TRBD1. Germline V gene lookup returns CDR1 MNHEY and CDR2 SVGAGI. The CDR3 runs 18 residues. V lost 2 bases to trimming and J lost 10 bases; unmatched junction nucleotides: 19. CDR3 amino acids: CASSYPGQGRDSLREQFF. The DNA of the CDR3 is TGTGCCAGCAGTTACCCCGGACAGGGCCGGGACTCCCTCAGGGAGCAGTTCTTC.